This T cell receptor (beta chain) came from a study of blood T cell repertoires in COVID-19. Resolution of symptoms, clearance, or two negative PCRs was present in recovered Cohort 3 donors. CDR3 length: 13 amino acids. Germline V gene sequence: CDR1 SGHTA, CDR2 FQGNSA. V lost 5 bases and J lost 2, with 9 bases in between. The data were produced by immunoSEQ multiplex PCR, yet TCRdb's version contains in-frame clones alone and is incomplete. The profile shows about 180,000 clones, less than 85% of them singletons. V is TRBV7-2 and J is TRBJ1-2; D unclear. The sequence derives from a man aged 55 to 70 who had recovered from COVID-19. Sequencing input: PBMCs or T cells enriched from blood (not recorded which). CDR3 DNA sequence: TGTGCCAGCAGCCTAGACTGGAACTATGGCTACACCTTC. It translates to CASSLDWNYGYTF.